These 12 T cell receptor beta chains came from one sample sequenced in a study of blood T cell repertoires in COVID-19 (dated by TCRdb to the early 2020s). The library was generated by the immunoSEQ multiplex PCR assay. As stored in TCRdb, this immuneACCESS dataset retains in-frame rearrangements with V and J assigned. A fraction of the clones does not appear; measured against another copy, unresolved V genes explain less than half of the discrepancy, and the remainder lacks a known reason. The sample table holds about 180,000 clones, of which 85% to 90% were seen once. Approximately 0.5% of the sample belongs to the ten largest clones. Sequenced sample: peripheral blood. The receptors stem from a man between 60 and 75 years old with COVID-19, enrolled during active disease.

This clone appeared a single time. This chain joins TRBV29-1 and TRBJ1-2, with 7 nucleotides matching TRBD1. Germline lookup yields CDR1 SQVTM and CDR2 ANQGSEA. The CDR3 runs 13 residues. With V trimmed by 7 bases and J by 4 bases, 9 bases remained unmatched. The CDR3 DNA sequence: TGCAGCGGTGCCACAGGGGTTGGCTATGGCTACACCTTC. It codes for CSGATGVGYGYTF.

The chain carries TRBV4-1 and TRBJ1-4; possibly TRBD1 for D (5 bases). The germline V gene has CDR1 MGHRA and CDR2 YSYEKL. The CDR3 extends over 16 amino acids. The V end lost 4 bases, the J end lost 0 bases, and 12 bases lay between the germline ends. CDR3 residues: CASSRQTGSTNEKLFF. In DNA form, the CDR3 reads TGCGCCAGCAGCCGACAAACAGGCTCAACTAATGAAAAACTGTTTTTT.

This chain links TRBV6-1 with TRBJ1-5; D is unclear. Trimming took off 1 base at V and 2 bases at J, with 21 bases between the two ends. The germline V gene has CDR1 MNHNS and CDR2 SASEGT. There are 19 residues in the CDR3. This chain's CDR3 is CASSEGVGRTAMGNQPQHF. DNA of the CDR3: TGTGCCAGCAGTGAAGGGGTAGGGAGGACCGCCATGGGCAATCAGCCCCAGCATTTT.

The chain couples TRBV6-2 or TRBV6-3 to TRBJ2-5, with TRBD2 identical over 7 bases. Looked up from germline, CDR1 is MNHEY and CDR2 is SVGEGT. The CDR3 loop spans 15 amino acids. Trimming cost V 4 bases and J 8 bases; bases outside gene matches: 13. The CDR3 region has the DNA TGTGCCAGCAGTTCTGCGGGACTATCCCAAGTCACCCAGTACTTC. This gives the protein CASSSAGLSQVTQYF.

The chain uses TRBV9 and TRBJ1-2, with no clear D. The CDR3 length is 14 residues. V lost 4 bases and J lost 6, with 16 bases in between. Germline CDR1 is SGDLS and CDR2 is YYNGEE. The CDR3 reads CASSTSLAADGYTF. Written as DNA, the CDR3 is TGTGCCAGCAGCACTTCCCTGGCGGCGGATGGCTACACCTTC.

This clone was detected once. An end of the junction does not agree with germline; a read error may underlie this. The rearrangement links TRBV7-7 to TRBJ2-1; 12 positions agree with TRBD2. The germline CDR1 and CDR2 sequences are SSHAT and FNYEAQ (reference sequence). The CDR3 totals 14 residues. CDR3: CASSLSSGGASQFF. CDR3 DNA sequence: TGTGCTAGCAGCCTGTCTAGCGGGGGGGCCAGTCAGTTCTTC.

The chain joins TRBV9 to TRBJ1-3; a possible D gene is TRBD1 (5 bases). Germline CDR1 reads SGDLS; CDR2 reads YYNGEE. V was shortened by 0 bases and J by 2 bases, with 12 bases between the two germline ends. The CDR3 length is 16 residues. CDR3 protein: CASSVAQAPPGNTIYF. As DNA, the CDR3 is TGTGCCAGCAGCGTAGCACAGGCCCCTCCTGGAAACACCATATATTTT. The variable domain in full, completed from reference TRBV9 and TRBJ1-3, reads DSGVTQTPKHLITATGQRVTLRCSPRSGDLSVYWYQQSLDQGLQFLIQYYNGEERAKGNILERFSAQQFPDLHSELNLSSLELGDSALYFCASSVAQAPPGNTIYFGEGSWLTVV.

The V call is TRBV4-3, the J call TRBJ1-5; D not resolved. The germline CDR1 and CDR2 sequences are LGHNA and YSLEER. The V end was cut by 0 bases, the J end by 6 bases, with 9 bases between. CDR3 length equals 14 residues. Here the CDR3 DNA reads TGCGCCAGCAGCCAAGATACTTTAACTCAGCCCCAGCATTTT. As protein: CASSQDTLTQPQHF.

The chain is built from TRBV11-2 and TRBJ1-6, with 11 bases identical to TRBD1. The germline gives CDR1 SGHAT, CDR2 FQNNGV. V shed 3 bases, J shed 10 bases, and the junction held 2 bases outside the gene matches. The CDR3 consists of 14 residues. The chain's CDR3 is CASSLGTGGSPLHF. The CDR3 bases are TGTGCCAGCAGCTTGGGGACAGGGGGGTCACCCCTCCACTTT. Full variable domain (outside the CDR3, taken from reference TRBV11-2 and TRBJ1-6): EAGVAQSPRYKIIEKRQSVAFWCNPISGHATLYWYQQILGQGPKLLIQFQNNGVVDDSQLPKDRFSAERLKGVDSTLKIQPAKLEDSAVYLCASSLGTGGSPLHFGNGTRLTVT.

This chain links TRBV29-1 with TRBJ1-4; D might be TRBD1 (6 bases). Trimming removed 1 base at V and 0 bases at J, with 9 bases between. The CDR3 sequence is 15 residues long. The germline V gene has CDR1 SQVTM and CDR2 ANQGSEA. The CDR3 nucleotides are TGCAGCGTTGAAGGGACAGCCACAACTAATGAAAAACTGTTTTTT. Translation gives CSVEGTATTNEKLFF.

This clone was seen just once. This chain connects TRBV2 to TRBJ1-4; tentatively, D is TRBD1 (5 bases). Deletions cut 2 bases from V and 3 bases from J, with 7 bases between. CDR3 length: 14 amino acids. Per the germline V gene, CDR1 is SNHLY and CDR2 is FYNNEI. Written as DNA, the CDR3 is TGTGCCAGCAGTGAACCAGGGTCTAATGAAAAACTGTTTTTT. This sequence encodes CASSEPGSNEKLFF.

This rearrangement joins TRBV7-2 to TRBJ2-5; perhaps TRBD2 as D (7 bases). CDR3 length equals 13 residues. Germline lookup yields CDR1 SGHTA and CDR2 FQGNSA. V was shortened by 5 bases and J by 4 bases, with 11 bases between the two germline ends. The CDR3 DNA reads TGTGCCAGCAGCGGAGGGGGGGTAGAGACCCAGTACTTC. Protein sequence: CASSGGGVETQYF.